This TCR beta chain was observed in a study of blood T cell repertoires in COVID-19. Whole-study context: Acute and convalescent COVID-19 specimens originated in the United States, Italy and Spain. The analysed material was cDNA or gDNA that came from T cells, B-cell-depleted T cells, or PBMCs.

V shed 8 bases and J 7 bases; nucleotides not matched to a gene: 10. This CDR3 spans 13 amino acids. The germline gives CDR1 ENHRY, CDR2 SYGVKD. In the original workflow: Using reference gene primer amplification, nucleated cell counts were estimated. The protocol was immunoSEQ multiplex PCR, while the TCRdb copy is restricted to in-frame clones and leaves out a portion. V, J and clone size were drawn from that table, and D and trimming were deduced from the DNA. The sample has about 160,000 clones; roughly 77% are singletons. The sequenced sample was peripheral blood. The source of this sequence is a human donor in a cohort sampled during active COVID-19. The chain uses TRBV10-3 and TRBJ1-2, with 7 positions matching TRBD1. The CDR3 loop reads CAIHGQGDGGYTF. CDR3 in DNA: TGTGCCATCCATGGGCAGGGGGATGGTGGCTACACCTTC.